Sequencing of this TCR beta chain was carried out in a study of control samples from healthy donors and cancer patients (TCRdb year 2020). Library preparation employed the immunoSEQ multiplex PCR assay. TCRdb took this table from immuneACCESS and kept in-frame rearrangements with V and J called. Such tables lack part of the clones; where checked against another copy, unresolved V genes explain under half of the gap, and the rest is unexplained. The sample data list about 130,000 clones, and 90% to 95% of these were observed just once. Of the sample, about 14% is held by the ten largest clones. Counted from cysteine to phenylalanine, this CDR3 has 14 amino acids. Left in the record is the CDR3 DNA by itself, 42 bases read in frame from the first base. From the germline V gene, CDR1 is SGHTA and CDR2 is FQGNSA. The germline ends are 7 bases apart after V is trimmed by 1 base and J by 0 bases. Worth noting for this clone: It has no known antigen specificity. No qualities accompany the bases; no much larger clone lies one base away.

The sequence is built from TRBV7-2 and TRBJ2-7, with the D gene too uncertain to name. This TCR was sampled from a man between 60 and 75 years old with colorectal cancer. Input material: PBMCs. At the DNA level, the sequence is TGTGCCAGCAGCTTAGGGACCAACTCCTACGAGCAGTACTTC. Translated, it gives CASSLGTNSYEQYF.